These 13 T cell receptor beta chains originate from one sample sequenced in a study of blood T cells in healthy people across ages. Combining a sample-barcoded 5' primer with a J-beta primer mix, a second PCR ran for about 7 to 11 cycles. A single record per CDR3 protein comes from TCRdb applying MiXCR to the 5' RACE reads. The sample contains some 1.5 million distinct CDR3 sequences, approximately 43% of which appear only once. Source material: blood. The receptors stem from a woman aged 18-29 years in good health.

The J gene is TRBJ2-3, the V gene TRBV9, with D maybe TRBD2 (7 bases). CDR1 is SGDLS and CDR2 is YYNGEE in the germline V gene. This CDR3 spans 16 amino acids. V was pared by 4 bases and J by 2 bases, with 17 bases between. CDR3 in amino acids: CASSFQGRGTTDTQYF. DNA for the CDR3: TGTGCCAGCAGCTTCCAGGGGCGGGGGACCACAGATACGCAGTATTTT.

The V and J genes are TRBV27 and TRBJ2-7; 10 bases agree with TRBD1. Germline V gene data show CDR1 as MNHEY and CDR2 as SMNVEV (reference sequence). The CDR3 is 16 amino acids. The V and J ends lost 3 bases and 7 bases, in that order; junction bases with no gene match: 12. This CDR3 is CASSLSGTGAYNEQYF. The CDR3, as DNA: TGTGCCAGCAGTTTGAGCGGGACAGGGGCCTACAATGAGCAGTACTTC.

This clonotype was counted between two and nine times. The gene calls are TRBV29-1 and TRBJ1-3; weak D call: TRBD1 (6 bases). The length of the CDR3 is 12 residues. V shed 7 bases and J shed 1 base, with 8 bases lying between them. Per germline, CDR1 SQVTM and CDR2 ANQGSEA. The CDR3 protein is CSGTGSGNTIYF. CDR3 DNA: TGCAGCGGTACAGGGTCTGGAAACACCATATATTTT. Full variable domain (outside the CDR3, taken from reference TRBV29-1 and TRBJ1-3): SAVISQKPSRDICQRGTSLTIQCQVDSQVTMMFWYRQQPGQSLTLIATANQGSEATYESGFVIDKFPISRPNLTFSTLTVSNMSPEDSSIYLCSGTGSGNTIYFGEGSWLTVV.

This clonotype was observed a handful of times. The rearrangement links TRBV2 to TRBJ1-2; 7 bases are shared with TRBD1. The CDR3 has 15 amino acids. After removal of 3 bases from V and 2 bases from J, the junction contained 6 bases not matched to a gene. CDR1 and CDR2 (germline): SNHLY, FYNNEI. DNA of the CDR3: TGTGCCAGCAGTGATAAAGGGGGCTTCAACTATGGCTACACCTTC. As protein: CASSDKGGFNYGYTF.

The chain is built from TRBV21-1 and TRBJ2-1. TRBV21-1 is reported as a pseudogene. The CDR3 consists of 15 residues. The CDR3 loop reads CASSKGQTSYNEQFF. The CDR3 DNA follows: TGTGCCAGCAGCAAAGGGCAGACGTCCTACAATGAGCAGTTCTTC.

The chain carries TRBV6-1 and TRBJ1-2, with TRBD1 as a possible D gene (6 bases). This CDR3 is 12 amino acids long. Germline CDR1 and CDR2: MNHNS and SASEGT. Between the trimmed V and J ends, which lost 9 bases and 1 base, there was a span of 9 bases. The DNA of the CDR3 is TGTGCCAGTCCAGGGGATAACTATGGCTACACCTTC. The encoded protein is CASPGDNYGYTF.

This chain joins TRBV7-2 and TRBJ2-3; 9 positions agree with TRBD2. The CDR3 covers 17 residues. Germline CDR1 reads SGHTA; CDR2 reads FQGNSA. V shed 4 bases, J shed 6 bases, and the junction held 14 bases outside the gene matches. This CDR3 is CASSYVASGGMGDTQYF. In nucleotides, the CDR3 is TGTGCCAGCAGCTACGTTGCAAGCGGGGGGATGGGGGATACGCAGTATTTT.

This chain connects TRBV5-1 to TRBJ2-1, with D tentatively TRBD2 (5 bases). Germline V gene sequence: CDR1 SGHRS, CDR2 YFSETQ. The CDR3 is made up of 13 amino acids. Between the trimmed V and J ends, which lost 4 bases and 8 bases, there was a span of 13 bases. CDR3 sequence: CASSGRDGDEQFF. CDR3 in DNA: TGCGCCAGCAGCGGGCGCGACGGGGATGAGCAGTTCTTC.

The CDR3 nucleotides are TGCGCCAGCAGCCGGACAGGGGCTAATGATCAGCCCCAGCATTTT. It is translated as CASSRTGANDQPQHF. The chain employs TRBV5-1 and TRBJ1-5, with 9 bases lining up with TRBD1. The CDR3 extends over 15 amino acids. The V gene end was trimmed by 4 bases and the J gene end by 5 bases; junction bases not matched to a gene: 7. CDR1 and CDR2 (germline): SGHRS, YFSETQ.

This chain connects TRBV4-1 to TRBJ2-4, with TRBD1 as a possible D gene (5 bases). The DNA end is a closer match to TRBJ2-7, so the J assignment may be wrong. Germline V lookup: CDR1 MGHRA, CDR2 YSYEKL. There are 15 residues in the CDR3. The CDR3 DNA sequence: TGCGCCAGCAGCCGCTACCCGGACACCTCCTACGAGCAGTACTTC. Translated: CASSRYPDTSYEQYF.

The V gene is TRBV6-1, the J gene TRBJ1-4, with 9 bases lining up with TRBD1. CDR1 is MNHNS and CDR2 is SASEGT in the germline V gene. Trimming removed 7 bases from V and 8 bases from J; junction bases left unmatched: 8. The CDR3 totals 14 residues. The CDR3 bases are TGTGCCAGCAAGTGGGACAGGGCGAGGGAAAAACTGTTTTTT. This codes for CASKWDRAREKLFF.

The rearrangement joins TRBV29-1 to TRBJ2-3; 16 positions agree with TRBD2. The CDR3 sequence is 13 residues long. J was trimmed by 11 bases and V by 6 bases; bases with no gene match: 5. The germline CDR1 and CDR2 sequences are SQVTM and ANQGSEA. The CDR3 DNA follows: TGCAGCGTGGGGACTAGCGGGAGGGCCTTGCAGTATTTT. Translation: CSVGTSGRALQYF.

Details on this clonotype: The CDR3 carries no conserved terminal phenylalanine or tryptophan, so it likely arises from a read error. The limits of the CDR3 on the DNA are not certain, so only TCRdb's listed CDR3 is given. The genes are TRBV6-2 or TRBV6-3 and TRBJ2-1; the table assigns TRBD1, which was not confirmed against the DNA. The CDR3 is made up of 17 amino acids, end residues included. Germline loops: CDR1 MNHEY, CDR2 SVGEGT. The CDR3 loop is CASSALRTGNYGYTFGS.